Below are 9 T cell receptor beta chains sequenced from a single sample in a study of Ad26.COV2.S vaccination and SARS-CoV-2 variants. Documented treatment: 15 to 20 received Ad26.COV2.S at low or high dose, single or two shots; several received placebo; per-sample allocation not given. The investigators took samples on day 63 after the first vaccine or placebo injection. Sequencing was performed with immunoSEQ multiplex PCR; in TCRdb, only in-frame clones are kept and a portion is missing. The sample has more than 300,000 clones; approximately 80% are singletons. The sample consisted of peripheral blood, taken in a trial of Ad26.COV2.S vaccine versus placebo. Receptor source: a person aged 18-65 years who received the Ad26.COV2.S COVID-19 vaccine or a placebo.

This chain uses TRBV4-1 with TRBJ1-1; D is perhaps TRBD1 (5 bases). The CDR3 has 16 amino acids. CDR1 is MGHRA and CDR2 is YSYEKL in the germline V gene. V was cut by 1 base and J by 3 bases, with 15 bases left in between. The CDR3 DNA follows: TGCGCCAGCAGCCAAGGGGACGGTATAAGGGACACTGAAGCTTTCTTT. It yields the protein CASSQGDGIRDTEAFF.

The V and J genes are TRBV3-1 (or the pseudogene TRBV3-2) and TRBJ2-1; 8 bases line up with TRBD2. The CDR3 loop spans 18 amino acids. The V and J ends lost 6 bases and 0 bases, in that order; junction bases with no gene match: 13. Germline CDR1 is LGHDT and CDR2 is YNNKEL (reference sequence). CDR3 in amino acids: CASSQFRGGLSSYNEQFF. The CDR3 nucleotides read TGTGCCAGCAGTCAGTTTCGGGGGGGCCTGAGCTCCTACAATGAGCAGTTCTTC.

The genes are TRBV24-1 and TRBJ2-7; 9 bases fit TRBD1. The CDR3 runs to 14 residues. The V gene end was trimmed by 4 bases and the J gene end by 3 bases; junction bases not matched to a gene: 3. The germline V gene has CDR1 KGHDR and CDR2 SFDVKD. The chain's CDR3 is CATSEGQGIYEQYF. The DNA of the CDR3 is TGTGCCACCAGTGAAGGACAGGGGATCTACGAGCAGTACTTC.

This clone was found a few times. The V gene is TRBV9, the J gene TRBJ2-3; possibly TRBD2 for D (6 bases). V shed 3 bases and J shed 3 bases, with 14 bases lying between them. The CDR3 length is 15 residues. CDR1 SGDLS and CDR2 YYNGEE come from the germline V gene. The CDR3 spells CASSEGLHRTDTQYF. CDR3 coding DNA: TGTGCCAGCAGCGAGGGACTCCACCGAACAGATACGCAGTATTTT.

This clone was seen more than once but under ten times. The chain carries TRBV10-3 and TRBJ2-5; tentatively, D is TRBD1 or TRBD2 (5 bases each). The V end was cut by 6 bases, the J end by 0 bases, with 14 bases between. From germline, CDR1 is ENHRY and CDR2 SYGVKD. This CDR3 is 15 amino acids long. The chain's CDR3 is CAIRPGTGYQETQYF. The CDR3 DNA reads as TGTGCCATCAGGCCGGGGACCGGGTACCAAGAGACCCAGTACTTC.

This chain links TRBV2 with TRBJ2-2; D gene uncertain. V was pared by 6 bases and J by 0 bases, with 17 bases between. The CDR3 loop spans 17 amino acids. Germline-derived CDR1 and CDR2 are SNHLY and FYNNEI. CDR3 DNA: TGTGCCAGCAGGGGCCTCGGGTCTACCCCGAACACCGGGGAGCTGTTTTTT. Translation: CASRGLGSTPNTGELFF.

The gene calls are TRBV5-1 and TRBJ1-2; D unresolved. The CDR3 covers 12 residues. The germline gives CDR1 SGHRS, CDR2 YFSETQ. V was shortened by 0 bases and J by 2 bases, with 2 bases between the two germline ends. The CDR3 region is CASSLGNYGYTF. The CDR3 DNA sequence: TGCGCCAGCAGCTTGGGGAACTATGGCTACACCTTC.

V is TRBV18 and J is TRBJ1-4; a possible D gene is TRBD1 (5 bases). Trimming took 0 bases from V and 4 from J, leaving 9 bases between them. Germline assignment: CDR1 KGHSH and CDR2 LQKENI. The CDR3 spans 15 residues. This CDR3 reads CASSPPGRGNEKLFF. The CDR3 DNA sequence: TGTGCCAGCTCACCACCAGGGAGGGGTAATGAAAAACTGTTTTTT.

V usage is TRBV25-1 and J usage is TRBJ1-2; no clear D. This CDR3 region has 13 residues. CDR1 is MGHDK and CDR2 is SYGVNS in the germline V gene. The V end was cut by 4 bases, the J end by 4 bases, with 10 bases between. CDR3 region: CASSGPRLYGYTF. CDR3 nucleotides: TGTGCCAGCAGTGGACCGCGCCTCTATGGCTACACCTTC.